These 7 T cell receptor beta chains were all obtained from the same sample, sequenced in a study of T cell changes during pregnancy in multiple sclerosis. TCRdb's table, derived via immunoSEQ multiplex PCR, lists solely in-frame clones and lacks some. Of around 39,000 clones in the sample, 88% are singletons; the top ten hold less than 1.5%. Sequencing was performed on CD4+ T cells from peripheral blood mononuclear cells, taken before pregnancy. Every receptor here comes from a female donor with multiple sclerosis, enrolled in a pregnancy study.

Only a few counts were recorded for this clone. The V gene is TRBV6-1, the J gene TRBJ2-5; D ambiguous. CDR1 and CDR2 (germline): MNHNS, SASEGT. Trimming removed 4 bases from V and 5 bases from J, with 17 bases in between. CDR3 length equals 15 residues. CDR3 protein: CASSVPAIPRETQYF. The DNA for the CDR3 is TGTGCCAGCAGTGTTCCAGCGATCCCAAGGGAGACCCAGTACTTC.

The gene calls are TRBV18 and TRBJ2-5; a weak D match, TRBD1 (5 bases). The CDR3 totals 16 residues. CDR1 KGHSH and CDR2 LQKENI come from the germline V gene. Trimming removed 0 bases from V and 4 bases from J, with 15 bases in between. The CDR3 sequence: CASSPPGRGVGETQYF. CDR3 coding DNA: TGTGCCAGCTCACCACCGGGTAGGGGTGTAGGAGAGACCCAGTACTTC.

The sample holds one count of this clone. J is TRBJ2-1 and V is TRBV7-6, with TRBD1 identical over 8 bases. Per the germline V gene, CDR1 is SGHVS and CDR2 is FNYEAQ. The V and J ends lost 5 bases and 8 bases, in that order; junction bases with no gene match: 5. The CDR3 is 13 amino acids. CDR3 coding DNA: TGTGCCAGCAGCCGGACGGGACAGGATGAGCAGTTCTTC. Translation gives CASSRTGQDEQFF.

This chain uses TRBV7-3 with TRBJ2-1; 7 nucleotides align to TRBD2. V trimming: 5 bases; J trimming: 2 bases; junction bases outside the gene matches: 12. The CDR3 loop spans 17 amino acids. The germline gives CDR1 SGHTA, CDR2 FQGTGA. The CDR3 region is CASSPGVAAGAYNEQFF. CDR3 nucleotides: TGTGCCAGCAGCCCGGGAGTAGCTGCGGGAGCCTACAATGAGCAGTTCTTC.

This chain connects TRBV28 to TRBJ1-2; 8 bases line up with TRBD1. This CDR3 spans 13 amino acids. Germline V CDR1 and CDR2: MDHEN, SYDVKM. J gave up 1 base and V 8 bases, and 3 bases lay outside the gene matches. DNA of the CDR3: TGTGCCAGCGACAGGGGCCGTAACTATGGCTACACCTTC. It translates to CASDRGRNYGYTF.

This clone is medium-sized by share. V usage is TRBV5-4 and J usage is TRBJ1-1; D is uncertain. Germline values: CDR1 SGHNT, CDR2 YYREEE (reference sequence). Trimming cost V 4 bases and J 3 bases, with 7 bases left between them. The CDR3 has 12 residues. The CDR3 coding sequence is TGTGCCAGCAGCGCCACTGACACTGAAGCTTTCTTT. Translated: CASSATDTEAFF.

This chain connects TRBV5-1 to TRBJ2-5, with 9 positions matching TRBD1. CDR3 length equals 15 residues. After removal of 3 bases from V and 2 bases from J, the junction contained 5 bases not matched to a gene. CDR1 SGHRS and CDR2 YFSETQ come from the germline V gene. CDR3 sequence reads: CASSSSDRGQETQYF. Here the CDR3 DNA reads TGCGCCAGCAGCTCGTCGGACAGGGGACAAGAGACCCAGTACTTC.